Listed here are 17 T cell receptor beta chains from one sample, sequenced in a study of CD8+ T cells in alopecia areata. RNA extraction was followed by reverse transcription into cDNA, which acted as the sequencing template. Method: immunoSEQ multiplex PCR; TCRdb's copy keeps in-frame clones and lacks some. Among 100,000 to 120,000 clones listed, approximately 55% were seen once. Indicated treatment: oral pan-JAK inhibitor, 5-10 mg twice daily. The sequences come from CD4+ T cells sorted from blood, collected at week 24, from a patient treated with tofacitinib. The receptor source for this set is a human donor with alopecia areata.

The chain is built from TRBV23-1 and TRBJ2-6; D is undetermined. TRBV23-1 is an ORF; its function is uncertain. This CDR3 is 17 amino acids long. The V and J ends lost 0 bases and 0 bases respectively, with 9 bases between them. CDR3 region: CASSQSDRGSGANVLTF. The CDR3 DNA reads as TGCGCCAGCAGTCAATCCGACCGAGGCTCTGGGGCCAACGTCCTGACTTTC.

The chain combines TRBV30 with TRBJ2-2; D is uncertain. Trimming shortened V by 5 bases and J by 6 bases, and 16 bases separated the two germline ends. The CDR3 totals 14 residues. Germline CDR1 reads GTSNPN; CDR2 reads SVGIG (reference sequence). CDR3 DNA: TGTGCCTGGGTCGACCCGTGGCAGTCCGGGGAGCTGTTTTTT. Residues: CAWVDPWQSGELFF.

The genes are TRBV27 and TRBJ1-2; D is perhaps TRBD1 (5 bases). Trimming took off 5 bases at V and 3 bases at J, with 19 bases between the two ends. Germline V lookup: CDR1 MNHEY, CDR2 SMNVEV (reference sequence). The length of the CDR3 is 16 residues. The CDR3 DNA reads TGTGCCAGCAGTCCACGTGTAGGGGACCGCCACTATGGCTACACCTTC. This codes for CASSPRVGDRHYGYTF.

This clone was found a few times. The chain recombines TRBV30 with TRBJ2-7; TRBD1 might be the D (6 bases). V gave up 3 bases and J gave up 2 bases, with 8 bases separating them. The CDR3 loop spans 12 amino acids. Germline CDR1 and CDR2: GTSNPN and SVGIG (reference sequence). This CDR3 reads CAWRGGTYEQYF. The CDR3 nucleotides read TGTGCCTGGAGAGGGGGTACCTACGAGCAGTACTTC.

The DNA for the CDR3 is TGCGCCAGCAGTCACTCGGTAGAACAGGGGTGGTCACCCCTCCACTTT. The encoded protein is CASSHSVEQGWSPLHF. This chain links TRBV23-1 with TRBJ1-6, with 7 nucleotides matching TRBD1. TRBV23-1 falls under the ORF class, with uncertain function. Losses at the gene ends were 3 bases for V and 10 bases for J; bases not matched to a gene: 12. The CDR3 loop spans 16 amino acids.

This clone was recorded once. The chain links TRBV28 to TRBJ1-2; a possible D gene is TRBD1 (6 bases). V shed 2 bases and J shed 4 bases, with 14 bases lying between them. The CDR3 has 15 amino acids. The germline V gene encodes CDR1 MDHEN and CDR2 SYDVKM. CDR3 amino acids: CASSLPDRPLYGYTF. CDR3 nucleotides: TGTGCCAGCAGTTTACCAGACAGGCCTCTCTATGGCTACACCTTC.

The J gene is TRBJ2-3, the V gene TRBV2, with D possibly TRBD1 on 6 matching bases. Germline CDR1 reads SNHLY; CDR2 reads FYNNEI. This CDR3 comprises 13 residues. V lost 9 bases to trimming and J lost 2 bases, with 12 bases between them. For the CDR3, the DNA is TGTGCCAGTCGGACAGCCCTCACAGATACGCAGTATTTT. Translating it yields CASRTALTDTQYF.

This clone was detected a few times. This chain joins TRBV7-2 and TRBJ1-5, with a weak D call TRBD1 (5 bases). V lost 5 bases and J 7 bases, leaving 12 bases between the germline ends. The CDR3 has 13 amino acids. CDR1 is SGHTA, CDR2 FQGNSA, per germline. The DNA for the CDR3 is TGTGCCAGCAGCCTGGGACCTTCCCAGCCCCAGCATTTT. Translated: CASSLGPSQPQHF.

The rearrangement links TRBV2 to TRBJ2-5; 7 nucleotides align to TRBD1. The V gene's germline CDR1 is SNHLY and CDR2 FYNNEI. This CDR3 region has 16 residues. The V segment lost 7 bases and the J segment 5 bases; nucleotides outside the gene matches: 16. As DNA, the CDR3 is TGTGCCAGCACGATCGAGGGGGCTGGATTCGGGGAGACCCAGTACTTC. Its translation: CASTIEGAGFGETQYF.

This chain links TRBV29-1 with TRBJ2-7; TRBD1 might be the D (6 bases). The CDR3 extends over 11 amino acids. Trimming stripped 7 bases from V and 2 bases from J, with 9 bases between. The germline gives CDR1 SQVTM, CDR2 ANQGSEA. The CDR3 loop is CSARTAYEQYF. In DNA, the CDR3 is TGCAGCGCCCGGACAGCCTACGAGCAGTACTTC.

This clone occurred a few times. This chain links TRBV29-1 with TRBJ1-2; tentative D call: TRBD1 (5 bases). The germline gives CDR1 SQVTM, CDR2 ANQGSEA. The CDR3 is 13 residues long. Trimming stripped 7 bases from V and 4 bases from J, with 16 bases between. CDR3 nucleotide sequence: TGCAGCGCCAAACAGGCAGCGGGCTATGGCTACACCTTC. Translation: CSAKQAAGYGYTF.

The CDR3 spells CASSLEGLGTQYF. The CDR3 DNA reads TGTGCCAGCAGTTTAGAAGGGCTTGGGACCCAGTACTTC. The chain joins TRBV27 to TRBJ2-5; D is undetermined. Germline V CDR1 and CDR2: MNHEY, SMNVEV (reference sequence). The CDR3 covers 13 residues. The V end was cut by 2 bases, the J end by 7 bases, with 11 bases between.

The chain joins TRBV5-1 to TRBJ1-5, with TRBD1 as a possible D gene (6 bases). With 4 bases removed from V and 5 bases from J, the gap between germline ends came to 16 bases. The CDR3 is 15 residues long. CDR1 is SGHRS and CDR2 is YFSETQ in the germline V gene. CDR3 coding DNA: TGCGCCAGCAGCCTGACAGGTATTCCCGATCAGCCCCAGCATTTT. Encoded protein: CASSLTGIPDQPQHF.

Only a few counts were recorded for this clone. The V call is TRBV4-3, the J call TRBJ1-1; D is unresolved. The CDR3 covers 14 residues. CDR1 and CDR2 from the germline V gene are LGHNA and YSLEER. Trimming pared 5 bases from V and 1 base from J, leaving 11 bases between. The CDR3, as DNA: TGCGCCAGCAGCTCCCAGAAGGGGAACACTGAAGCTTTCTTT. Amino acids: CASSSQKGNTEAFF.

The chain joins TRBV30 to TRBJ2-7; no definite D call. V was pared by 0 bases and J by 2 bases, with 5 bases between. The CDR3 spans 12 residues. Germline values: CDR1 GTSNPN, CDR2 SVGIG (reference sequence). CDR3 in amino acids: CAWSVLPYEQYF. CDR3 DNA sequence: TGTGCCTGGAGTGTACTCCCCTACGAGCAGTACTTC.

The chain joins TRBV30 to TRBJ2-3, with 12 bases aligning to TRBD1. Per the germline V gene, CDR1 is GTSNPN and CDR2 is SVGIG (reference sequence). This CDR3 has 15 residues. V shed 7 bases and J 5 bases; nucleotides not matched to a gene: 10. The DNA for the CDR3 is TGTGCCTCTAATTCGGGACAGGGGGCTGTAGATACGCAGTATTTT. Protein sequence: CASNSGQGAVDTQYF.

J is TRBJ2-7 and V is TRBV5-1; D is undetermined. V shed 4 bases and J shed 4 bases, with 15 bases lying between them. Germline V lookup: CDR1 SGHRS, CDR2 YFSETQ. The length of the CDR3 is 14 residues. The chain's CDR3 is CASSVDTFKYEQYF. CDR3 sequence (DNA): TGCGCCAGCAGCGTTGACACTTTCAAGTACGAGCAGTACTTC.